This TCR beta chain was retrieved from a study of blood T cell repertoires in COVID-19. In the study overall: T cells, B-cell-depleted T cells, or PBMCs supplied cDNA or gDNA.

Generated by immunoSEQ multiplex PCR, the TCRdb table keeps only in-frame clones and is missing some. This table has approximately 250,000 clones, 80% to 95% appearing once. V lost 0 bases and J lost 5, with 17 bases in between. The CDR3 length is 16 residues. Per the germline V gene, CDR1 is MNHEY and CDR2 is SVGAGI. The sample taken for sequencing was PBMCs or T cells enriched from blood (not recorded which). The chain recombines TRBV6-5 with TRBJ2-7; D is perhaps TRBD2 (6 bases). The receptor's source is a man aged 40-49 years who had been exposed to COVID-19. In nucleotides, the CDR3 is TGTGCCAGCAGTTACTCGACCGGGGGTTTAGCGGACGAGCAGTACTTC. Its protein product is CASSYSTGGLADEQYF.